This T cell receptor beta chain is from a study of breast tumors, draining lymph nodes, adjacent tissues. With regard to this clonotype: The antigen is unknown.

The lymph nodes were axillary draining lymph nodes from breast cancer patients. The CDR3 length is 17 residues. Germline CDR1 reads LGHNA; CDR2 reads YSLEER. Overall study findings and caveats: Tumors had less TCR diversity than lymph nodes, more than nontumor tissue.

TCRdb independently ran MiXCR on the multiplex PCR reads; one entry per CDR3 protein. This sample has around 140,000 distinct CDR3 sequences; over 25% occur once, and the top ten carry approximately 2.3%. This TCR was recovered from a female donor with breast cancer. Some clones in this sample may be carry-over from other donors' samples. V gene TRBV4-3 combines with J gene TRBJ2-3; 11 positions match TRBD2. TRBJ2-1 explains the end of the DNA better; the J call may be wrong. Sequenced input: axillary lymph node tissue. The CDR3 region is CASSQLAGGLSTDTQFF. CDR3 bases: TGCGCCAGCAGTCAATTAGCGGGGGGGCTGAGCACAGATACGCAGTTCTTC.